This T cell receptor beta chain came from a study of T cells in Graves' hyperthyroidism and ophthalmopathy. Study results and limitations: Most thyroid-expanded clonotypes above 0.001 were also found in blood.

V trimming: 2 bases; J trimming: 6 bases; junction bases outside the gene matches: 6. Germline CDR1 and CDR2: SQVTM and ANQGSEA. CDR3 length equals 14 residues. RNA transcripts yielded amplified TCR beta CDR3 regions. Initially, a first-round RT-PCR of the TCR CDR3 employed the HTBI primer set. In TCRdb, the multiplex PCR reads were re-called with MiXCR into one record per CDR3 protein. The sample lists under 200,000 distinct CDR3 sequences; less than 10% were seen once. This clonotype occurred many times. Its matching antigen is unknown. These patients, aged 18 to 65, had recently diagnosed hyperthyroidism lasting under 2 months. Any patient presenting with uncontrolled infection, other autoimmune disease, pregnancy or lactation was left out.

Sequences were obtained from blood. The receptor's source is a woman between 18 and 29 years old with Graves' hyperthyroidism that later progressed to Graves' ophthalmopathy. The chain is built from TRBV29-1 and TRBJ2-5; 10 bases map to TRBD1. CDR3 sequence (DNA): TGCAGCGTTGAACCTACGGGACAGGGGAAGACCCAGTACTTC. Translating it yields CSVEPTGQGKTQYF.